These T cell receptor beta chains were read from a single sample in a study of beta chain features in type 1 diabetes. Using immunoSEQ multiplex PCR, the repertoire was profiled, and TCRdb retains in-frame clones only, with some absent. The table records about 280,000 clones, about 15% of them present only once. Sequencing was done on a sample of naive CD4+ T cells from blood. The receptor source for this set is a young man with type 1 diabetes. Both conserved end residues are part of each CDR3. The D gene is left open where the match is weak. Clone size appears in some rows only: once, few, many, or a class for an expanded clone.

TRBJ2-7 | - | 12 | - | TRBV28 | TGTGCCAGCAGTAAAATCTCGGGAGAGCAGTACTTC | CASSKISGEQYF
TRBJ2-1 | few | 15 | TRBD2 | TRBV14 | TGTGCCAGCAGCCGAAGCGGGGATCCCTACAATGAGCAGTTCTTC | CASSRSGDPYNEQFF
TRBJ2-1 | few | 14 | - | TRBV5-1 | TGCGCCAGCAGCTTAGGACTCTCCCCTAATGAGCAGTTCTTC | CASSLGLSPNEQFF
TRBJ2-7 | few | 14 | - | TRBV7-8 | TGTGCCAACCGCCCCCACAGTACCTCCTACGAGCAGTACTTC | CANRPHSTSYEQYF
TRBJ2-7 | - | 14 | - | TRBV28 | TGTGCCAGTGCTGTTCCGGGACTTCGATACGAGCAGTACTTC | CASAVPGLRYEQYF
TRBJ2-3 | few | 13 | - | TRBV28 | TGTGCCACCGGACACACCAGCACAGATACGCAGTATTTT | CATGHTSTDTQYF
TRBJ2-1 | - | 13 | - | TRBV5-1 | TGCGCCAGCAGCTTGGCACGGTTCGATGAGCAGTTCTTC | CASSLARFDEQFF
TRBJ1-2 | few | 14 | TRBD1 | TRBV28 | TGTGCCAGCAGGGGAGGACAGGGAAGTCAAGGCTACACCTTC | CASRGGQGSQGYTF
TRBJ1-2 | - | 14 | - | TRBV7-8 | TGTGCCAGCAGCTTAAAGACAGATAGCAATGGCTACACCTTC | CASSLKTDSNGYTF
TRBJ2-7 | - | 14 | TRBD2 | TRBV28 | TGTGCCAGCAGCTCACCGGGACTAAAATACGAGCAGTACTTC | CASSSPGLKYEQYF
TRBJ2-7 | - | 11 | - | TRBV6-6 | TGTGCCAGCAGTTACTCCAGTGAGCAGTACTTC | CASSYSSEQYF
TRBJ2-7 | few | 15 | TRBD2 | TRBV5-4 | TGTGCCAGCAGCTTGCTAAGCGGGATTGGCGACGAGCAGTACTTC | CASSLLSGIGDEQYF
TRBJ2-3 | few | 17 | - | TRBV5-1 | TGCGCCAGCAGCTTGGGGACAGCCGGACAGACAACAGATACGCAGTATTTT | CASSLGTAGQTTDTQYF
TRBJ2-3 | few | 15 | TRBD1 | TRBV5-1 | TGCGCCAGCAGCAAGCCGGGACAGGGAACAGATACGCAGTATTTT | CASSKPGQGTDTQYF
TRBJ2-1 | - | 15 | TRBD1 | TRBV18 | TGTGCCAGCTCACCAGGCCAACAGGGGGGCAATGAGCAGTTCTTC | CASSPGQQGGNEQFF
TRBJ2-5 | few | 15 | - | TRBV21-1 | TGTGCCAGCAGCAAAGCCCGGGACAGGGCACAGACCCAGTACTTC | CASSKARDRAQTQYF
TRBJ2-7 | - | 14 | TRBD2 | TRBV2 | TGTGCCAGCAGTGAGCTACTAGCGGGGACCGAGCAGTACTTC | CASSELLAGTEQYF
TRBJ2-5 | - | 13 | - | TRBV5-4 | TGTGCCAGCCGTAGCGCGACCCAAGAGACCCAGTACTTC | CASRSATQETQYF
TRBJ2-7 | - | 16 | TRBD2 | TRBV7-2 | TGTGCCAGCAGCTTAGTCCCTTGGGGGGGGGCCTACGAGCAGTACTTC | CASSLVPWGGAYEQYF
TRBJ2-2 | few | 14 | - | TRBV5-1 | TGCGCCAGCAGCTTGGCCGGACATACCGGGGAGCTGTTTTTT | CASSLAGHTGELFF
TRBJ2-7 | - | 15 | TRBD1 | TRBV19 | TGTGCCAGTAGTACCCTAGGGACAGGGACCTACGAGCAGTACTTC | CASSTLGTGTYEQYF
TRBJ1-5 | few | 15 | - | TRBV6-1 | TGTGCCAGCAACGATGAAGGGCAGGGAGGGCAGCCCCAGCATTTT | CASNDEGQGGQPQHF
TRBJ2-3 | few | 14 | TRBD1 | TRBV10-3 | TGTGCCAGCGCAACCGGGACAGAAACAGATACGCAGTATTTT | CASATGTETDTQYF
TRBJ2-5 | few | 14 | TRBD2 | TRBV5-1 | TGCGCCAGCAGCTTTAGCGGGATCGGGGAGACCCAGTACTTC | CASSFSGIGETQYF
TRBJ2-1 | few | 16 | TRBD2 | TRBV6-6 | TGTGCCAGCAAGCCCCCCCGAGGTAGCGGGAGGGTCGAGCAGTTCTTC | CASKPPRGSGRVEQFF
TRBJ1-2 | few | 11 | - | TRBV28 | TGTGCCAGCAGTTTTAGGGGTGGCTACACCTTC | CASSFRGGYTF
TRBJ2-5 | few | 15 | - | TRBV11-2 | TGTGCCAGCAGCTCCAGATGGGGAGGAACGGAGACCCAGTACTTC | CASSSRWGGTETQYF
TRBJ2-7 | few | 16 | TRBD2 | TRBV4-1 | TGCGCCAGCAGCCAGGATGGGACTAGCGGGAACTACGAGCAGTACTTC | CASSQDGTSGNYEQYF
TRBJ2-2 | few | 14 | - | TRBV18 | TGTGCCAGCTCACCACACGGGGACACCGGGGAGCTGTTTTTT | CASSPHGDTGELFF
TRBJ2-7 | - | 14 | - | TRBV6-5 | TGTGCCAGCAGTACCACCCGGGACACCTACGAGCAGTACTTC | CASSTTRDTYEQYF
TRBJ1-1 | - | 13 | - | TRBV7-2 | TGTGCCAGGACAAGTCTCGTGGGGCGCGGAGCTTTCTTT | CARTSLVGRGAFF
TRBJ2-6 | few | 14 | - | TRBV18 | TGTGCCAGCTCACCTAGTACTGGGGCCAACGTCCTGACTTTC | CASSPSTGANVLTF
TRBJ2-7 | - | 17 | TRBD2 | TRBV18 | TGTGCCAGCTCACCTTACCTAACGGGAGGGCCTCTTGAGGAGCAGTACTTC | CASSPYLTGGPLEEQYF
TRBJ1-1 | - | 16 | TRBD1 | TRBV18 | TGTGCCAGCTCACCACGCTACAGGGGTGCGAACACTGAAGCTTTCTTT | CASSPRYRGANTEAFF
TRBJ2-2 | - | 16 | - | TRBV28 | TGTGCCAGCAGCCCGCGGCGGGGATTGAACACCGGGGAGCTGTTTTTT | CASSPRRGLNTGELFF
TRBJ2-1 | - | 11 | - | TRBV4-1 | TGCGCCAGCAGCCGTAACAATGAGCAGTTCTTC | CASSRNNEQFF
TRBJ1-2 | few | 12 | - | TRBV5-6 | TGTGCCAGCAGACATACCAGCTATGGCTACACCTTC | CASRHTSYGYTF
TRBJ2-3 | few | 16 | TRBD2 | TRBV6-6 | TGTGCCAGCAGTCCAGGGGTAGCGGGAGTCTCAGATACGCAGTATTTT | CASSPGVAGVSDTQYF
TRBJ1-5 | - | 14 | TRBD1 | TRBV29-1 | TGCAGCGTCCCAGGGGGTTTGAGCAATCAGCCCCAGCATTTT | CSVPGGLSNQPQHF